This entry concerns a single TCR beta chain. Its matching antigen is unknown. Looked up from germline, CDR1 is KGHDR and CDR2 is SFDVKD. The CDR3 contains 13 residues. Trimming took off 1 base at V and 7 bases at J, with 8 bases between the two ends. This entry comes from a study of CD8 T cells in ankylosing spondylitis. Broader study findings: In ankylosing spondylitis blood, a motif of eight highly homologous TCR beta variants appeared characteristic. Clones linked to disease were reported to show significant enrichment in matched ankylosing spondylitis synovial fluid.

It was by quantitative 5'-RACE with molecular barcodes that TCR beta libraries were made. Each CDR3 protein gets one entry after TCRdb re-called the 5' RACE reads with MiXCR. The table lists about 340,000 distinct CDR3 sequences, 20% to 25% of them singletons. The V call is TRBV24-1, the J call TRBJ2-3, with a weak D call TRBD1 (6 bases). The sequenced sample was blood, either unsorted or a sorted T cell fraction (not recorded which). The TCR was taken from a male donor with ankylosing spondylitis or in good health (not recorded which). The CDR3 here is CATSDLGGNTQYF. The CDR3 DNA reads TGTGCCACCAGTGATTTAGGGGGAAATACGCAGTATTTT.